The T cell receptor beta chain under discussion was sequenced for a study of blood T cells in healthy people across ages. This clonotype was observed once. For the second PCR, which ran for roughly 6 to 11 cycles, a sample-barcoded 5' primer and a J-beta primer mix were used. TCRdb recomputed calls from the 5' RACE reads with MiXCR, one row per CDR3 protein. Found here are 750,000 or so distinct CDR3 sequences, 20% to 25% of them singletons; the top ten hold under 10%. This sample was also put to use in a study of T cells of mothers and their children. This second report adds: Primer M1S, used in the second PCR, introduced sample barcodes and 2-4 random nucleotides.

This sequence originates from a boy younger than 18 in good health. Sequenced sample: blood.

CDR3 loop: CASAPGQNTGELFF. DNA of the CDR3: TGTGCTAGTGCTCCGGGACAAAACACCGGGGAGCTGTTTTTT. The gene calls are TRBV12-5 and TRBJ2-2, with TRBD1 as a possible D gene (6 bases). This CDR3 spans 14 amino acids. Germline V CDR1 and CDR2: LGHNT, FRNRAP. Trimming stripped 7 bases from V and 2 bases from J, with 11 bases between.